This T cell receptor (beta chain) derives from a study of OX40 agonist ivuxolimab in advanced cancers. In the study overall: Every 2 weeks, patients received ivuxolimab intravenously, dosed at 0.01 to 10 mg/kg. Three dose-escalation patients had partial responses: one with hepatocellular carcinoma and two with cutaneous melanoma. The study, taken as a whole, reports: There were also nonresponders showing low normalized T-cell clonal expansion.

The assay was immunoSEQ multiplex PCR, and TCRdb's table has in-frame clones only and misses some. This table holds about 33,000 clones, 74% found once. In this sample, this clone turned up many times. The antigen is undetermined. Trimming left V 2 bases short and J 4 bases short, with 3 bases between. CDR1 and CDR2 from the germline V gene are MDHEN and SYDVKM. The CDR3 extends over 11 amino acids. V and J are TRBV28 and TRBJ2-7; unclear D gene. The sequencing used CD4+ or CD8+ T cells sorted from blood, collected in a trial of the OX40 agonist ivuxolimab. This receptor was obtained from an adult with an advanced solid tumor such as melanoma, head and neck, liver or kidney cancer. The CDR3 reads CASSLGYEQYF. CDR3 sequence (DNA): TGTGCCAGCAGTTTAGGGTACGAGCAGTACTTC.